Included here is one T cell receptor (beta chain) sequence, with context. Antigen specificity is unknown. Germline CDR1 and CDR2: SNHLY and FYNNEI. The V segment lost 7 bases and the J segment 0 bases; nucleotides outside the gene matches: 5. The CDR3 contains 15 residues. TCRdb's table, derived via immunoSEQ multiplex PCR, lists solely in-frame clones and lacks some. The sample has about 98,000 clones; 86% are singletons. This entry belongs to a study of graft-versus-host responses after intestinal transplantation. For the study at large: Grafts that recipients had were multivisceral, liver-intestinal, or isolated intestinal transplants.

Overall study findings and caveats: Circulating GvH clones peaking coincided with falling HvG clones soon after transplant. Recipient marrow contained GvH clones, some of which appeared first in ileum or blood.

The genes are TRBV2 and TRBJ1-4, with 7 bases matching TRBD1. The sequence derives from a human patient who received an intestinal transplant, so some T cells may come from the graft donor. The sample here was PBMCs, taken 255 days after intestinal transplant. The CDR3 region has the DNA TGTGCCAGCAATTACAGGGGAGCAACTAATGAAAAACTGTTTTTT. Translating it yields CASNYRGATNEKLFF.